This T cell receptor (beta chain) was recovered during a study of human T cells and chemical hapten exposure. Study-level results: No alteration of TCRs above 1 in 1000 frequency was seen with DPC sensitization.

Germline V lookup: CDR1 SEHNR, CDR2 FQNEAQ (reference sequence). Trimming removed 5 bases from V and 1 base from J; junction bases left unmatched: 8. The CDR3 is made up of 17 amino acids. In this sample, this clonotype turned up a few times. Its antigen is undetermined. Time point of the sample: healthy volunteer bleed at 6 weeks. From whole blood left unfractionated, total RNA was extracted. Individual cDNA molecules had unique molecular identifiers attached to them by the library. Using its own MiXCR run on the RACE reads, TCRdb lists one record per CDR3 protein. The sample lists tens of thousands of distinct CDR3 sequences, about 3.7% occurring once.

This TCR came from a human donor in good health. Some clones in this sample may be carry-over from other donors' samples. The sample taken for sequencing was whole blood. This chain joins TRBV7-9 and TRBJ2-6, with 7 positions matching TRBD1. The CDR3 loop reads CASSHTPTGSGANVLTF. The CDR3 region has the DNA TGTGCCAGCAGCCATACCCCGACAGGGTCTGGGGCCAACGTCCTGACTTTC. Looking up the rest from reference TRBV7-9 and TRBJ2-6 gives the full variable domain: DTGVSQNPRHKITKRGQNVTFRCDPISEHNRLYWYRQTLGQGPEFLTYFQNEAQLEKSRLLSDRFSAERPKGSFSTLEIQRTEQGDSAMYLCASSHTPTGSGANVLTFGAGSRLTVL.